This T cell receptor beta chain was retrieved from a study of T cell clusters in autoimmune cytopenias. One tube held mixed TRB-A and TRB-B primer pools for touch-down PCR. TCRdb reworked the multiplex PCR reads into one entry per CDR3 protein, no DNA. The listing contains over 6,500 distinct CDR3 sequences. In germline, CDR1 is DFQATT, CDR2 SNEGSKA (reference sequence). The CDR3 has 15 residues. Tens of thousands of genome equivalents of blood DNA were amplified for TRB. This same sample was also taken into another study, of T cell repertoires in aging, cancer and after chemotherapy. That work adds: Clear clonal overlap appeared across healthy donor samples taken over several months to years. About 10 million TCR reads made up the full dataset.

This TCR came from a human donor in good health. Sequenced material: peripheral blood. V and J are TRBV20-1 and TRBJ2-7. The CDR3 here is CSARAWLAASYEQYF.